The 20 T cell receptor beta chains below come from one sample, sequenced in a study of T-cell reconstitution after alpha-beta-depleted transplantation in children. The authors prepared the TCRbeta library with unique molecular identifiers. TCRdb reanalysed the PCR reads using MiXCR and keeps one entry per CDR3 protein. The repertoire has some 240,000 distinct CDR3 sequences, more than 7.5% of them found once; the top ten carry roughly 5.1%. The specimen comprised PBMCs from the stem cell graft donor, sampled from the stem cell graft. Receptor source: a human donor who donated a stem cell graft to a child with SCID.

The table lists this clonotype with many counts. The genes are TRBV10-3 and TRBJ1-5; D unclear. The germline CDR1 and CDR2 sequences are ENHRY and SYGVKD. There are 12 residues in the CDR3. V was pared by 3 bases and J by 0 bases, with 0 bases between. CDR3 nucleotide sequence: TGTGCCATCAGTGATAGCAATCAGCCCCAGCATTTT. Translating it yields CAISDSNQPQHF.

This clonotype showed up many times. The chain recombines TRBV14 with TRBJ2-1, with TRBD2 identical over 15 bases. V gave up 4 bases and J gave up 11 bases; unmatched junction bases: 6. The CDR3 covers 15 residues. Per germline, CDR1 SGHDN and CDR2 FVKESK. The CDR3 sequence: CASSPTGLAGGKQFF. The CDR3 DNA sequence: TGTGCCAGCAGCCCAACGGGACTAGCGGGGGGAAAGCAGTTCTTC.

This chain connects TRBV7-3 to TRBJ2-3; D is unclear. V lost 1 base and J 11 bases, leaving 7 bases between the germline ends. This CDR3 has 11 residues. CDR1 and CDR2 from the germline V gene are SGHTA and FQGTGA. The CDR3 DNA reads TGTGCCAGCAGCTTAATAAAGCAGCAGTATTTT. It specifies CASSLIKQQYF. The full variable domain, in which reference TRBV7-3 and TRBJ2-3 provide the parts outside the CDR3, is GAGVSQTPSNKVTEKGKYVELRCDPISGHTALYWYRQSLGQGPEFLIYFQGTGAADDSGLPNDRFFAVRPEGSVSTLKIQRTERGDSAVYLCASSLIKQQYFGPGTRLTVL.

This clonotype was seen many times. The V and J genes are TRBV6-1 and TRBJ1-1; TRBD1 matches 9 bases. After removal of 6 bases from V and 6 bases from J, the junction contained 8 bases not matched to a gene. The CDR3 consists of 14 residues. CDR1 is MNHNS and CDR2 is SASEGT in the germline V gene. CDR3 sequence reads: CASRQPGTGPEAFF. DNA of the CDR3: TGTGCCAGCAGGCAACCCGGGACAGGGCCTGAAGCTTTCTTT.

This clonotype was counted many times. The V call is TRBV20-1, the J call TRBJ1-1; no definite D call. Trimming removed 3 bases at V and 3 bases at J, with 11 bases between. Germline values: CDR1 DFQATT, CDR2 SNEGSKA (reference sequence). The CDR3 consists of 13 residues. The DNA of the CDR3 is TGCAGTGCTAGTCGAGGTGGGGACACTGAAGCTTTCTTT. It specifies CSASRGGDTEAFF.

This clonotype was detected ten times or more. This chain connects TRBV11-1 to TRBJ2-1; D is unresolved. Trimming took 10 bases from V and 0 from J, leaving 22 bases between them. The CDR3 spans 17 residues. Germline V gene sequence: CDR1 SGHAT, CDR2 FQDESV (reference sequence). CDR3 sequence reads: CATIGPAKESSYNEQFF. CDR3 sequence (DNA): TGTGCCACCATTGGGCCAGCTAAAGAAAGCTCCTACAATGAGCAGTTCTTC.

Many counts were recorded for this clonotype. The V gene is TRBV10-3, the J gene TRBJ1-1; D is perhaps TRBD1 (5 bases). The germline CDR1 and CDR2 sequences are ENHRY and SYGVKD. V lost 0 bases to trimming and J lost 4 bases, with 9 bases between them. The CDR3 spans 14 residues. CDR3 protein: CAISESWGGTEAFF. The CDR3 DNA reads TGTGCCATCAGTGAGTCGTGGGGCGGCACTGAAGCTTTCTTT.

This clonotype has a count of ten or more. V gene TRBV3-1 combines with J gene TRBJ2-1; 7 bases align to TRBD1. The CDR3 sequence is 13 residues long. V shed 4 bases and J 10 bases; nucleotides not matched to a gene: 7. The germline CDR1 and CDR2 sequences are LGHDT and YNNKEL (reference sequence). This chain's CDR3 is CASSRGQAGEQFF. The CDR3 DNA reads TGTGCCAGCAGCCGCGGACAGGCAGGGGAGCAGTTCTTC.

This clonotype was seen ten or more times. This chain uses TRBV9 with TRBJ1-2; 9 bases align to TRBD1. CDR1 SGDLS and CDR2 YYNGEE come from the germline V gene. V was pared by 4 bases and J by 8 bases, with 9 bases of the junction left unmatched. This CDR3 comprises 14 residues. CDR3 loop: CASSPRQGGFGYTF. The CDR3 region has the DNA TGTGCCAGCAGCCCCCGACAGGGGGGTTTCGGCTACACCTTC. The full variable domain, completed using reference TRBV9 and TRBJ1-2, is DSGVTQTPKHLITATGQRVTLRCSPRSGDLSVYWYQQSLDQGLQFLIQYYNGEERAKGNILERFSAQQFPDLHSELNLSSLELGDSALYFCASSPRQGGFGYTFGSGTRLTVV.

This clonotype has a count of ten or more. The chain links TRBV5-1 to TRBJ1-4; the match to TRBD1 covers 11 bases. Looked up from germline, CDR1 is SGHRS and CDR2 is YFSETQ. The CDR3 totals 15 residues. After removal of 0 bases from V and 7 bases from J, the junction contained 2 bases not matched to a gene. CDR3 bases: TGCGCCAGCAGCTTGGCCGGGACAGGGGGTGAAAAACTGTTTTTT. This codes for CASSLAGTGGEKLFF.

Worth noting for this clonotype: A single base separates this from a much larger clone, so it may be a read error. This chain connects TRBV10-3 to TRBJ2-3; D unclear. Germline loops: CDR1 ENHRY, CDR2 SYGVKD. The CDR3 runs 13 residues. This chain's CDR3 is CAIGEFPAGAIYF. The CDR3 DNA follows: TGTGCCATCGGTGAGTTTCCGGCAGGAGCGATCTATTTT.

The sample holds a few counts of this clonotype. J is TRBJ1-2 and V is TRBV20-1; TRBD1 matches 8 bases. V shed 2 bases, J shed 7 bases, and the junction held 6 bases outside the gene matches. The germline CDR1 and CDR2 sequences are DFQATT and SNEGSKA (reference sequence). This CDR3 spans 13 amino acids. The DNA of the CDR3 is TGCAGTGCTAGACCGGACAGGGCAGGTGGCTACACCTTC. Amino acids: CSARPDRAGGYTF.

Ten or more counts support this clonotype. This chain joins TRBV7-9 and TRBJ2-3; TRBD2 aligns across 9 bases. The CDR3 is 15 residues long. Trimming at V came to 5 bases and at J to 4 bases, leaving 7 bases not matched to a gene. The germline gives CDR1 SEHNR, CDR2 FQNEAQ (reference sequence). CDR3 protein: CASSPVAGASDTQYF. The CDR3 DNA reads as TGTGCCAGCAGCCCTGTAGCGGGGGCGTCAGATACGCAGTATTTT.

This clonotype occurred many times. The J gene is TRBJ1-1, the V gene TRBV5-1; TRBD1 might be the D (6 bases). The CDR3 covers 16 residues. V was trimmed by 0 bases and J by 1 base, leaving 13 bases between them. The V gene's germline CDR1 is SGHRS and CDR2 YFSETQ. For the CDR3, the DNA is TGCGCCAGCAGCTTGGTTCGGGGAGGGGGGAACACTGAAGCTTTCTTT. Translated: CASSLVRGGGNTEAFF.

In its sample, this clonotype was seen many times. This rearrangement joins TRBV20-1 to TRBJ2-1; the match to TRBD1 covers 8 bases. The V and J ends lost 0 bases and 5 bases, in that order; junction bases with no gene match: 9. This CDR3 spans 16 amino acids. Germline CDR1 and CDR2: DFQATT and SNEGSKA (reference sequence). DNA of the CDR3: TGCAGTGCTAGAGATCCCCACAGGGGGAGAGACAATGAGCAGTTCTTC. This gives the protein CSARDPHRGRDNEQFF.

This clonotype was observed at least ten times. The chain recombines TRBV12-3 or TRBV12-4 with TRBJ2-3; tentatively, D is TRBD2 (5 bases). The CDR3 runs 13 residues. With 3 bases removed from V and 6 bases from J, the gap between germline ends came to 10 bases. The CDR3 DNA sequence: TGTGCCAGCAGTTTGCTAGCAGCTGATACGCAGTATTTT. Translated: CASSLLAADTQYF.

There are many counts of this clonotype. This chain uses TRBV25-1 with TRBJ2-1, with 11 bases aligning to TRBD2. CDR1 and CDR2 (germline): MGHDK, SYGVNS. The V and J ends lost 6 bases and 7 bases, in that order; junction bases with no gene match: 8. The CDR3 runs 15 residues. The CDR3 here is CASSMGLAVSNEQFF. In DNA, the CDR3 is TGTGCCAGCAGCATGGGACTAGCGGTTTCTAATGAGCAGTTCTTC. The variable domain in full, completed from reference TRBV25-1 and TRBJ2-1, reads EADIYQTPRYLVIGTGKKITLECSQTMGHDKMYWYQQDPGMELHLIHYSYGVNSTEKGDLSSESTVSRIRTEHFPLTLESARPSHTSQYLCASSMGLAVSNEQFFGPGTRLTVL.

The gene calls are TRBV7-8 and TRBJ2-3, with D possibly being TRBD2 (5 bases). Germline V CDR1 and CDR2: SGHVS, FQNEAQ. CDR3 size: 15 residues. Trimming took off 5 bases at V and 6 bases at J, with 18 bases between the two ends. The CDR3 region has the DNA TGTGCCAGCAGCCCCATGTTAGCCCGAGGGGATACGCAGTATTTT. Protein product: CASSPMLARGDTQYF.

This clonotype was found many times. V and J are TRBV5-6 and TRBJ2-7; D is perhaps TRBD1 (6 bases). This CDR3 is built from 14 residues. The V gene lost 3 bases and the J gene lost 2 bases, with 12 bases spanning the gap. Germline values: CDR1 SGHDT, CDR2 YYEEEE. The CDR3 is CASSSWDIPYEQYF. DNA for the CDR3: TGTGCCAGCAGCTCCTGGGACATTCCCTACGAGCAGTACTTC.

This clonotype was seen a few times. This chain uses TRBV18 with TRBJ2-5; perhaps TRBD1 as D (5 bases). This CDR3 spans 13 amino acids. Trimming shortened V by 2 bases and J by 3 bases, and 7 bases separated the two germline ends. Looked up from germline, CDR1 is KGHSH and CDR2 is LQKENI. CDR3 DNA sequence: TGTGCCAGCTCACCAGGCAGGGAAGAGACCCAGTACTTC. Protein: CASSPGREETQYF.